These 14 T cell receptor beta chains came from one sample sequenced in a study of blood T cell repertoires in COVID-19. The method was immunoSEQ multiplex PCR; TCRdb's version includes in-frame clones alone and lacks a portion of them. Found here are over 200,000 clones, 88% of them singletons; the top ten hold around 0.7%. Sequenced sample: peripheral blood. The receptors here all came from a man between 35 and 55 years old with acute or convalescent COVID-19.

The gene calls are TRBV14 and TRBJ1-1; 7 bases align to TRBD1. Per germline, CDR1 SGHDN and CDR2 FVKESK. This CDR3 comprises 14 residues. V shed 0 bases, J shed 3 bases, and the junction held 1 base outside the gene matches. The CDR3 here is CASSQEDRYTEAFF. The CDR3 region has the DNA TGTGCCAGCAGCCAAGAGGACAGGTACACTGAAGCTTTCTTT.

V gene TRBV4-1 combines with J gene TRBJ1-3; 8 bases are shared with TRBD1. The trim removed 4 bases at V and 2 bases at J, leaving 4 bases unmatched. This CDR3 has 15 amino acids. The V gene's germline CDR1 is MGHRA and CDR2 YSYEKL. CDR3 residues: CASSPTGAAGNTIYF. CDR3 sequence (DNA): TGCGCCAGCAGCCCGACAGGGGCTGCTGGAAACACCATATATTTT.

This clone was found a few times. The gene calls are TRBV27 and TRBJ2-2; 9 nucleotides agree with TRBD2. The CDR3 extends over 16 amino acids. Trimming removed 4 bases from V and 6 bases from J; junction bases left unmatched: 9. The germline V gene has CDR1 MNHEY and CDR2 SMNVEV (reference sequence). The CDR3 nucleotides are TGTGCCAGCAGTTCTCGGACTAGCGCCCCCTCCGGGGAGCTGTTTTTT. This encodes CASSSRTSAPSGELFF.

The chain couples TRBV28 to TRBJ2-4; 10 nucleotides align to TRBD1. J gave up 9 bases and V 6 bases, and 5 bases lay outside the gene matches. The CDR3 consists of 13 residues. Germline V lookup: CDR1 MDHEN, CDR2 SYDVKM. The CDR3 bases are TGTGCCAGCAGAGGACAGGGGGAAGGCATTCAGTACTTC. Residues: CASRGQGEGIQYF.

CDR3 residues: CASSTTGGGEKLFF. The CDR3 DNA follows: TGTGCCAGTAGTACTACAGGGGGCGGTGAAAAACTGTTTTTT. This chain joins TRBV19 and TRBJ1-4, with TRBD1 matching over 9 bases. CDR1 and CDR2 (germline): LNHDA, SQIVND (reference sequence). The V segment lost 4 bases and the J segment 7 bases; nucleotides outside the gene matches: 4. CDR3 length: 14 amino acids.

DNA of the CDR3: TGTGCCAGCAGCACAAAGGGACTAGCGGGGGCTGGCACAGATACGCAGTATTTT. Encoded protein: CASSTKGLAGAGTDTQYF. The chain has TRBV7-2 and TRBJ2-3, with 14 bases lining up with TRBD2. The CDR3 consists of 18 residues. V shed 5 bases, J shed 1 base, and the junction held 8 bases outside the gene matches. Per the germline V gene, CDR1 is SGHTA and CDR2 is FQGNSA.

The V call is TRBV7-9, the J call TRBJ1-1; D gene unclear. The CDR3 has 13 amino acids. The germline V gene has CDR1 SEHNR and CDR2 FQNEAQ (reference sequence). Deletions cut 4 bases from V and 0 bases from J, with 6 bases between. The CDR3: CASSSELNTEAFF. In DNA form, the CDR3 reads TGTGCCAGCAGCTCTGAGTTGAACACTGAAGCTTTCTTT.

In this sample, this clone turned up once. The chain carries TRBV19 and TRBJ2-2; D uncertain. Trimming shortened V by 4 bases and J by 10 bases, and 7 bases separated the two germline ends. This CDR3 is 11 amino acids long. In germline, CDR1 is LNHDA, CDR2 SQIVND (reference sequence). In DNA, the CDR3 is TGTGCCAGTAGTACCTACCTGGAGCTGTTTTTT. Its translation: CASSTYLELFF.

V usage is TRBV30 and J usage is TRBJ2-7; 9 nucleotides align to TRBD1. V shed 7 bases, J shed 3 bases, and the junction held 10 bases outside the gene matches. This CDR3 has 14 amino acids. Germline CDR1 is GTSNPN and CDR2 is SVGIG (reference sequence). The CDR3 protein is CAFASGTGSYEQYF. The DNA of the CDR3 is TGTGCCTTCGCCTCAGGGACAGGGAGCTACGAGCAGTACTTC.

The genes are TRBV6-6 and TRBJ2-2; D possibly corresponds to TRBD2 (6 bases). Germline lookup yields CDR1 MNHNY and CDR2 SVGAGI (reference sequence). The CDR3 is made up of 14 amino acids. The ends were cut back, 7 bases at V and 2 bases at J, with 11 bases in the middle. CDR3 in DNA: TGTGCCAGCATGCGGGAATTAAACACCGGGGAGCTGTTTTTT. It codes for CASMRELNTGELFF.

This clone appeared a few times. The V and J genes are TRBV7-2 and TRBJ2-1; possible D gene TRBD2, 6 bases. V gave up 5 bases and J gave up 0 bases, with 11 bases separating them. CDR3 length: 15 amino acids. The V gene's germline CDR1 is SGHTA and CDR2 FQGNSA. The CDR3 nucleotides are TGTGCCAGCAGCCCCTGGGGAGGCTCCTACAATGAGCAGTTCTTC. This gives the protein CASSPWGGSYNEQFF.

V and J are TRBV27 and TRBJ2-3, with TRBD2 matching over 10 bases. V lost 5 bases and J lost 8; bases outside the gene matches: 22. Germline V lookup: CDR1 MNHEY, CDR2 SMNVEV (reference sequence). This CDR3 region has 19 residues. CDR3: CASSNLDKGSRLAGVTQYF. CDR3 DNA: TGTGCCAGCAGTAACCTCGATAAAGGCTCGAGGCTAGCGGGAGTTACGCAGTATTTT.

The V gene is TRBV7-9, the J gene TRBJ1-6; 7 positions match TRBD1. This CDR3 is built from 12 residues. Per germline, CDR1 SEHNR and CDR2 FQNEAQ (reference sequence). Trimming removed 8 bases from V and 6 bases from J; junction bases left unmatched: 1. CDR3 loop: CASRQGNSPLHF. CDR3 bases: TGTGCCAGCCGACAGGGTAATTCACCCCTCCACTTT.

The chain carries TRBV5-8 and TRBJ2-5; 8 bases align to TRBD2. V trimming: 0 bases; J trimming: 5 bases; junction bases outside the gene matches: 9. The germline CDR1 and CDR2 sequences are SGHTS and YDEGEE. The CDR3 is made up of 16 amino acids. As DNA, the CDR3 is TGTGCCAGCAGCTTGGCCTCGCGGGGGGTCCGGGAGACCCAGTACTTC. It is translated as CASSLASRGVRETQYF.